This TCR beta chain was captured in a study of blood T cells in healthy people across ages (dated by TCRdb to the mid-2010s). About the study as a whole: In model experiments, template switching captured roughly one uniquely barcoded TCR beta cDNA molecule for every two T cells. Using deep sequencing normalized with unique cDNA molecular identifiers, the study measured how TCR beta repertoire diversity changes with age. The donors were split into four age groups: young (average roughly 15 years), middle-aged (about 40), aged (approximately 60) and long-lived (roughly 88). To avoid experimental bias, donors of different ages were randomly spread across the sequencing lanes. The study analyzed two additional independent replicas of 1 million unique cDNA reads from the same blood draw for two donors, one aged 18 to 30 and one aged 80 or older. Study-wide findings and limitations: Donor CMV infection status was unknown, potentially confounding age-related changes in expanded clonotypes. Observed TCR beta diversity per million T cells fell roughly linearly with age, and a significant reduction was already apparent by age roughly 40. Compared with the aged group, the long-lived group had more naive CD4+ T cells, fewer expanded clones and increased TCR diversity, a pattern suggesting age selection. Observed TCR beta diversity correlated strongly with the percentage of naive T cells measured by flow cytometry. Estimates of total diversity from one million sequenced T cells were regarded as lower bounds and underestimates. Bulk unsorted PBMC profiling prevented conclusive comparison of naive and antigen-experienced compartments.

For CDR1 and CDR2, the germline V gene lists SQVTM and ANQGSEA. Trimming costs V 1 base and J 1 base, and their ends lie 6 bases apart. The CDR3 holds 13 amino acids from the cysteine to the phenylalanine. The only DNA kept is the CDR3, 39 bases in frame from the first base. The receptor library was made with 5' RACE. The listed sequencing device is Illumina HiSeq 2500. A second PCR of roughly 7 to 12 cycles was performed with a sample-barcoded 5' primer and a J-beta primer mix. Each TCR beta cDNA molecule received a unique molecular identifier from a template-switch 5' adaptor carrying 12 random nucleotides. Each sample yielded at least 2.5 million CDR3-containing paired-end reads. The Mint cDNA synthesis kit, primed by a TRBC-specific oligonucleotide, was used to synthesize first-strand cDNA from all RNA. Following uracil-DNA glycosylase treatment, all cDNA underwent a first 18-cycle PCR with the universal primers M1SS and BC2_uni_R. In the original analysis: For normalization, 1 million high-quality reads, each with a distinct molecular identifier, were randomly selected from each sample. Instead of being binned into consensus sequences, reads that shared molecular identifiers were thrown out. MiTCR, with a Q25 quality threshold and the strictest error-elimination algorithm, was used for CDR3 identification, clonotype clustering and error correction. A nonparametric unseen species model using Euler transformation provided a lower-bound estimate of total TCR beta diversity. TCRdb redid the processing of the public reads, applying fastp at Q25 and MiXCR, and retained in-frame beta chains. Every distinct CDR3 protein forms one entry, paired with its most common genes and DNA. The V and J calls were not made by the authors but by TCRdb's processing. The sample has around 1.7 million distinct CDR3 sequences on record, about 30% of them singletons. The ten largest clones represent 7.7% of the sample.

The donors were 40 or so Caucasian individuals from Russia, aged 6 to 90 years, who were systemically healthy. Approximately 9.7 milliliters of peripheral blood were drawn from each donor into EDTA-treated Vacutainer tubes. PBMCs were isolated by Ficoll-Paque density-gradient centrifugation, with at least 6.5 million obtained per sample. Total RNA was extracted from PBMCs with Trizol reagent, with at least 6 micrograms obtained per sample. The percentages of naive CD45RAhigh/CD27high T cells were determined by flow cytometry on a PBMC aliquot from every donor. To note about this clonotype: Its antigen remains unidentified. Base qualities are not recorded, but no much larger clone differs from it by a single base.

Sequencing input: blood. The receptor's source is a woman aged 25-40 years in good health. This sequence uses TRBV29-1 and TRBJ2-3; the D gene assignment is ambiguous. The DNA is TGCAGCGTTGAAGTTGGGGGCACAGATACGCAGTATTTT. Its translation reads: CSVEVGGTDTQYF.